Presented here are 25 T cell receptor beta chains from one specimen sequenced in a study of control samples from healthy donors and cancer patients (dated by TCRdb to 2018 to 2021). Library preparation used the immunoSEQ multiplex PCR assay. This immuneACCESS table, as held by TCRdb, lists in-frame sequences with V and J called but not all clones. Of the missing ones, under half trace to an unresolved V gene in checked studies; the others have no known cause. For this sample there are about 180,000 clones; around 87% appear just once. The ten largest clonotypes hold approximately 1.5% of the sample. Sequencing used blood. These receptors all stem from a woman in her forties or fifties in good health.

V and J are TRBV19 and TRBJ2-6; 8 positions match TRBD1. This CDR3 has 20 amino acids. After removal of 0 bases from V and 2 bases from J, the junction contained 12 bases not matched to a gene. From germline, CDR1 is LNHDA and CDR2 SQIVND (reference sequence). CDR3 loop: CASSIDVSGQGLAGANVLTF. The CDR3 DNA reads as TGTGCCAGTAGTATAGACGTTAGTGGACAGGGACTGGCTGGGGCCAACGTCCTGACTTTC.

The rearrangement joins TRBV18 to TRBJ2-6; D is possibly TRBD1 (5 bases). Trimming pared 6 bases from V and 0 bases from J, leaving 15 bases between. Germline CDR1 reads KGHSH; CDR2 reads LQKENI. The CDR3 sequence is 17 residues long. CDR3: CASSSGLAASGANVLTF. Written as DNA, the CDR3 is TGTGCCAGCTCTTCAGGGCTTGCCGCCTCTGGGGCCAACGTCCTGACTTTC.

The count of this clone is one. The gene calls are TRBV5-1 and TRBJ1-4; D gene ambiguous. Deletions cut 7 bases from V and 8 bases from J, with 15 bases between. Germline V gene lookup returns CDR1 SGHRS and CDR2 YFSETQ. The CDR3 extends over 13 amino acids. The CDR3 coding sequence is TGCGCCAGCGGACTATCCCCAGAGGAAAAACTGTTTTTT. Its protein is CASGLSPEEKLFF.

This chain's CDR3 is CASSPTSLGVTDTQYF. As DNA, the CDR3 is TGTGCCAGCAGCCCAACTAGTTTGGGCGTAACAGATACGCAGTATTTT. V usage is TRBV6-4 and J usage is TRBJ2-3; possible D gene TRBD2, 5 bases. The CDR3 spans 16 residues. Trimming cost V 6 bases and J 3 bases, with 19 bases left between them. The germline V gene encodes CDR1 MRHNA and CDR2 SNTAGT.

J is TRBJ1-1 and V is TRBV7-2; tentatively, D is TRBD1 (5 bases). Germline CDR1 reads SGHTA; CDR2 reads FQGNSA. Trimming pared 5 bases from V and 5 bases from J, leaving 9 bases between. The CDR3 totals 12 residues. This chain's CDR3 is CASSRGFTEAFF. For the CDR3, the DNA is TGTGCCAGCAGCAGGGGATTTACTGAAGCTTTCTTT.

This clone is a singleton in its sample. The V and J genes are TRBV5-5 and TRBJ2-5; maybe TRBD1 (5 bases). The germline V and J ends were trimmed by 4 bases and 1 base, with 17 bases remaining between them. This CDR3 contains 16 residues. Germline V gene lookup returns CDR1 SGHKS and CDR2 YYEKEE (reference sequence). The CDR3 reads CASSTQQAGFQETQYF. The CDR3 DNA is TGTGCCAGCAGCACCCAGCAGGCAGGGTTCCAAGAGACCCAGTACTTC.

The V and J genes are TRBV6-5 and TRBJ1-2, with D possibly being TRBD1 (6 bases). Trimming removed 6 bases at V and 6 bases at J, with 14 bases between. The CDR3 runs 13 residues. Germline lookup yields CDR1 MNHEY and CDR2 SVGAGI. CDR3 nucleotide sequence: TGTGCCAGCAGCCGGGGGGGGCTGAATGGCTACACCTTC. Residues: CASSRGGLNGYTF.

This clone turned up a few times. The chain employs TRBV5-4 and TRBJ1-6; TRBD1 aligns across 8 bases. This CDR3 has 15 residues. With V trimmed by 4 bases and J by 9 bases, 9 bases remained unmatched. CDR1 and CDR2 (germline): SGHNT, YYREEE (reference sequence). For the CDR3, the DNA is TGTGCCAGCAGCCTAGACAGGGGCTCTGCTTCACCCCTCCACTTT. Its translation: CASSLDRGSASPLHF.

The rearrangement uses TRBV28 and TRBJ1-6; TRBD1 matches 8 bases. This CDR3 comprises 15 residues. Germline assignment: CDR1 MDHEN and CDR2 SYDVKM. Trimming took 5 bases from V and 5 from J; bases not matched to a gene: 5. CDR3 region: CASSPGQADNSPLHF. The CDR3 DNA is TGTGCCAGCAGTCCGGGACAGGCGGATAATTCACCCCTCCACTTT.

V and J are TRBV10-3 and TRBJ2-3, with a tentative D call TRBD2 (6 bases). Deletions cut 3 bases from V and 5 bases from J, with 12 bases between. CDR1 and CDR2 from the germline V gene are ENHRY and SYGVKD. This CDR3 region has 14 residues. The CDR3 loop reads CAISDANGRDTQYF. As DNA, the CDR3 is TGTGCCATCAGTGATGCGAACGGGAGAGATACGCAGTATTTT.

The chain couples TRBV30 to TRBJ2-1, with 8 bases matching TRBD1. The CDR3 has 14 residues. J lost 1 base, V lost 4 bases, and 3 bases had no gene match. Germline V gene data show CDR1 as GTSNPN and CDR2 as SVGIG (reference sequence). CDR3 in DNA: TGTGCCTGGAATCAGGGGGCTTCCTACAATGAGCAGTTCTTC. Translating gives CAWNQGASYNEQFF.

The rearrangement links TRBV9 to TRBJ2-1; TRBD1 matches 12 bases. V shed 4 bases and J 6 bases; nucleotides not matched to a gene: 5. CDR1 and CDR2 from the germline V gene are SGDLS and YYNGEE. The CDR3 consists of 15 residues. The DNA for the CDR3 is TGTGCCAGCAGCATGGGACAGGGGGCGCGCAATGAGCAGTTCTTC. It is translated as CASSMGQGARNEQFF.

The chain couples TRBV6-2 or TRBV6-3 to TRBJ2-7; a weak D match, TRBD2 (5 bases). V was shortened by 5 bases and J by 2 bases, with 16 bases between the two germline ends. Germline V CDR1 and CDR2: MNHEY, SVGEGT. The length of the CDR3 is 15 residues. CDR3 loop: CASSLLGKRPYEQYF. In nucleotides, the CDR3 is TGTGCCAGCAGTCTCTTGGGAAAGCGGCCCTACGAGCAGTACTTC.

This chain joins TRBV18 and TRBJ2-1; no definite D call. Germline V gives CDR1 KGHSH, CDR2 LQKENI. The CDR3 length is 15 residues. V shed 3 bases and J shed 5 bases, with 14 bases lying between them. CDR3: CASSPAGYDNNEQFF. Here the CDR3 DNA reads TGTGCCAGCTCACCGGCAGGCTATGACAACAATGAGCAGTTCTTC.

With regard to this clone: The junction does not match germline at one end; this may be a read error. The rearrangement links TRBV7-7 to TRBJ2-2; 9 bases line up with TRBD2. This CDR3 is built from 17 residues. The V gene's germline CDR1 is SSHAT and CDR2 FNYEAQ (reference sequence). Here the CDR3 reads CASSLSETSGYTGELFF. Written as DNA, the CDR3 is TGTGCTAGCAGCTTGTCCGAGACTAGCGGATACACCGGGGAGCTGTTTTTT.

The V gene is TRBV4-3, the J gene TRBJ1-5; D is unresolved. Germline CDR1 and CDR2: LGHNA and YSLEER. The V and J ends lost 0 bases and 8 bases respectively, with 8 bases between them. CDR3 size: 13 residues. The CDR3 DNA is TGCGCCAGCAGCCAAGATCCCGATGAGCCCCAGCATTTT. Translation gives CASSQDPDEPQHF.

The CDR3 DNA is TGTGCCAGCAGCGCCGGGGCACGAGATACGCAGTATTTT. Its translation is CASSAGARDTQYF. J is TRBJ2-3 and V is TRBV7-2, with D perhaps matching TRBD1 or TRBD2 (5 bases each). The CDR3 consists of 13 residues. Germline CDR1 is SGHTA and CDR2 is FQGNSA. Trimming pared 5 bases from V and 5 bases from J, leaving 11 bases between.

The V call is TRBV27, the J call TRBJ2-7; possibly TRBD2 for D (6 bases). This CDR3 has 15 residues. The V and J ends lost 3 bases and 0 bases respectively, with 12 bases between them. Germline V gene lookup returns CDR1 MNHEY and CDR2 SMNVEV (reference sequence). This CDR3 is CASSFGGISSYEQYF. In DNA form, the CDR3 reads TGTGCCAGCAGTTTTGGCGGGATCAGCTCCTACGAGCAGTACTTC.

This clone was detected only a few times. The V gene is TRBV5-1, the J gene TRBJ2-1; D ambiguous. The germline CDR1 and CDR2 sequences are SGHRS and YFSETQ. V lost 4 bases and J 5 bases, leaving 7 bases between the germline ends. The CDR3 is 12 amino acids. In DNA, the CDR3 is TGCGCCAGCAGCCTACAGAACAATGAGCAGTTCTTC. It codes for CASSLQNNEQFF.

The V gene is TRBV28, the J gene TRBJ1-5; unclear D gene. Germline V gene data show CDR1 as MDHEN and CDR2 as SYDVKM. Trimming stripped 5 bases from V and 4 bases from J, with 6 bases between. CDR3 length: 12 amino acids. CDR3 residues: CASSPINQPQHF. CDR3 bases: TGTGCCAGCAGTCCCATTAATCAGCCCCAGCATTTT.

The rearrangement joins TRBV7-2 to TRBJ1-3; D remains ambiguous. This CDR3 region has 15 residues. Per the germline V gene, CDR1 is SGHTA and CDR2 is FQGNSA. With 4 bases removed from V and 2 bases from J, the gap between germline ends came to 12 bases. The chain's CDR3 is CASSSRLSTGNTIYF. The CDR3, as DNA: TGTGCCAGCAGCTCCCGACTTAGCACTGGAAACACCATATATTTT.

The DNA of the CDR3 is TGTGCCAGCAGTTACCCTACAGGGGGCAGTGGAAACACCATATATTTT. It specifies CASSYPTGGSGNTIYF. The V and J genes are TRBV6-6 and TRBJ1-3; 9 bases are shared with TRBD1. Germline-derived CDR1 and CDR2 are MNHNY and SVGAGI (reference sequence). V lost 2 bases, J lost 3 bases, and 5 bases stayed unmatched. The length of the CDR3 is 16 residues.

The rearrangement links TRBV9 to TRBJ1-6, with 7 bases matching TRBD1. Trimming cost V 4 bases and J 8 bases; bases outside gene matches: 9. This CDR3 has 15 amino acids. Per the germline V gene, CDR1 is SGDLS and CDR2 is YYNGEE. The CDR3 region has the DNA TGTGCCAGCAGCTCCCAGGGGGGGGGAGATTCACCCCTCCACTTT. Translating it yields CASSSQGGGDSPLHF. Full variable domain (remainder filled in from reference TRBV9 and TRBJ1-6): DSGVTQTPKHLITATGQRVTLRCSPRSGDLSVYWYQQSLDQGLQFLIQYYNGEERAKGNILERFSAQQFPDLHSELNLSSLELGDSALYFCASSSQGGGDSPLHFGNGTRLTVT.

The chain links TRBV28 to TRBJ1-5, with unresolved D. The germline V and J ends were trimmed by 3 bases and 3 bases, with 9 bases remaining between them. Germline CDR1 MDHEN, CDR2 SYDVKM. The CDR3 totals 14 residues. The CDR3 loop is CASSLWVSNQPQHF. In DNA, the CDR3 is TGTGCCAGCAGTTTGTGGGTATCCAATCAGCCCCAGCATTTT.

The V call is TRBV30, the J call TRBJ2-5; D not resolved. V lost 1 base to trimming and J lost 0 bases, with 6 bases between them. CDR3 length: 13 residues. Germline lookup yields CDR1 GTSNPN and CDR2 SVGIG (reference sequence). CDR3 residues: CAWSEWNQETQYF. The CDR3 DNA reads TGTGCCTGGAGTGAGTGGAACCAAGAGACCCAGTACTTC. The complete variable domain, with remaining parts taken from reference TRBV30 and TRBJ2-5, reads SQTIHQWPATLVQPVGSPLSLECTVEGTSNPNLYWYRQAAGRGLQLLFYSVGIGQISSEVPQNLSASRPQDRQFILSSKKLLLSDSGFYLCAWSEWNQETQYFGPGTRLLVL.